This note documents a single T cell receptor beta chain sequence. Antigen unknown. Extraction yielded total RNA from whole blood (unfractionated). This specimen belongs to a study of human T cells and chemical hapten exposure. Turning to the study itself: Slight volume differences across pooled libraries mainly accounted for varying per-sample TCR yields. Findings and caveats of the study: High-frequency TCRs, those above 1 in 1000, stayed the same after DPC sensitization.

V was clipped by 2 bases and J by 6 bases, with 5 bases between them. Per germline, CDR1 KGHSH and CDR2 LQKENI. The CDR3 runs 12 residues. Individual cDNA molecules each carried unique molecular identifiers attached by the library. Per the authors' pipeline: From 23,224 to 690,600 TCRs were found per sample, with a median of around 100,000. TCRdb re-called the reads through MiXCR, storing one row per CDR3 protein. TCRdb, rather than the study authors, made the V and J calls. The repertoire has about 120,000 distinct CDR3 sequences, approximately 9% of them found once; the top ten carry about 1.4%. The TCR sequence derives from a human donor in good health. Some clones in this sample may be carry-over from other donors' samples. J is TRBJ1-5 and V is TRBV18; D gene uncertain. The specimen was whole blood. CDR3 sequence reads: CASSPEAQPQHF. CDR3 nucleotides: TGTGCCAGCTCACCAGAGGCTCAGCCCCAGCATTTT.